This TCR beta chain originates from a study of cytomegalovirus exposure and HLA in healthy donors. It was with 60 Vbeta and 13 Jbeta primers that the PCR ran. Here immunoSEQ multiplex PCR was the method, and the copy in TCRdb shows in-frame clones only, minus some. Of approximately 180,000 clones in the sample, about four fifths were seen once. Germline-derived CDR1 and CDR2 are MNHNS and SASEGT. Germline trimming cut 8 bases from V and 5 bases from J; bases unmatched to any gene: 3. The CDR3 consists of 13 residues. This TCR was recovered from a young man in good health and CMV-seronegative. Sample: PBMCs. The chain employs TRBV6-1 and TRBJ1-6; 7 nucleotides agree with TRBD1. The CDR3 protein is CASGTDDNSPLHF. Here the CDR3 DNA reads TGTGCCAGCGGGACAGATGATAATTCACCCCTCCACTTT.